What follows is one TCR beta chain and its context. Its antigen is not known. This specimen belongs to a study of CD8 T cells in Susac syndrome. Background on the study: Over five sequenced Susac syndrome patients had clinically active disease, while fewer than ten were in remission.

The trim removed 5 bases at V and 5 bases at J, leaving 6 bases unmatched. Germline CDR1 and CDR2: SEHNR and FQNEAQ (reference sequence). This CDR3 region has 15 residues. RNA totalling roughly 0.5 to 1 ug underwent reverse transcription with random hexamers. TCRdb independently ran MiXCR on the immunoSEQ multiplex PCR reads; one entry per CDR3 protein. The sample shows approximately 190,000 distinct CDR3 sequences, 85% to 95% of them seen only once. Findings of the study overall: Peak Susac CD8+ clonal expansion was seen in TEMRA cells and active patients.

High-throughput TCR beta sequencing covered peripheral CD8+ and CD4+ T cells. In contrast to the negatively isolated CD8+ and CD4+ T cells, TEMRA cells were FACS-enriched. This clonotype was obtained from a human donor with Susac syndrome. The chain uses TRBV7-9 and TRBJ2-5; 12 nucleotides agree with TRBD1. Sequenced: CD8+ T cells from PBMCs. The CDR3 protein is CASSHGTGGRETQYF. CDR3 sequence (DNA): TGTGCCAGCAGCCACGGGACAGGGGGCAGGGAGACCCAGTACTTC.